Shown below are 15 T cell receptor beta chains from a single sample sequenced in a study of T cell repertoires in cytomegalovirus infection. Via MiXCR, TCRdb re-called the reads, giving one row per CDR3 protein. The sample has approximately 150,000 distinct CDR3 sequences, 5.5% to 7% seen once. The sample comprised PBMCs. Receptor source: a human donor in good health (CMV status not recorded). Some clones in this sample may be carry-over from other donors' samples.

Note on this clonotype: It may be a read error: a sequence one base away is much more abundant. The chain has TRBV6-8 and TRBJ2-4, with D unresolved. Trimming took 8 bases from V and 0 from J, leaving 14 bases between them. This CDR3 is built from 15 residues. Germline CDR1 MNHGY, CDR2 SAAAGT. The CDR3 bases are TGTGCCAGCGTAGATTTACGGAGAGCCAAAAACATTCAGTACTTC. This encodes CASVDLRRAKNIQYF.

This clonotype has ten or more counts. V gene TRBV28 combines with J gene TRBJ1-5; D unresolved. Germline V gene sequence: CDR1 MDHEN, CDR2 SYDVKM. This CDR3 has 12 amino acids. V was pared by 5 bases and J by 7 bases, with 9 bases between. The CDR3 nucleotides are TGTGCCAGCAGTATGTTACTCCAGCCCCAGCATTTT. Its protein is CASSMLLQPQHF.

The chain carries TRBV20-1 and TRBJ1-6, with 7 bases identical to TRBD1. With 6 bases clipped from V and 8 bases from J, the junction kept 7 bases outside the gene matches. This CDR3 has 13 residues. Germline CDR1 reads DFQATT; CDR2 reads SNEGSKA (reference sequence). CDR3 region: CSATRQGDSPLHF. In DNA form, the CDR3 reads TGCAGTGCCACGAGGCAGGGGGATTCACCCCTCCACTTT.

This clonotype was seen at least ten times. The chain couples TRBV7-6 to TRBJ2-1, with 10 bases matching TRBD2. V shed 4 bases and J 12 bases; nucleotides not matched to a gene: 9. The CDR3 has 14 amino acids. Germline V gene lookup returns CDR1 SGHVS and CDR2 FNYEAQ. The CDR3 bases are TGTGCCAGCAGCTCAGGACTAGCGGCAGGCTTGCAGTTCTTC. Its translation is CASSSGLAAGLQFF. Variable domain in full (rest from reference TRBV7-6 and TRBJ2-1): GAGVSQSPRYKVTKRGQDVALRCDPISGHVSLYWYRQALGQGPEFLTYFNYEAQQDKSGLPNDRFSAERPEGSISTLTIQRTEQRDSAMYRCASSSGLAAGLQFFGPGTRLTVL.

This clonotype was found once. This chain connects TRBV2 to TRBJ2-3; TRBD2 matches 11 bases. The CDR3 consists of 15 residues. Losses at the gene ends were 7 bases for V and 2 bases for J; bases not matched to a gene: 5. Per the germline V gene, CDR1 is SNHLY and CDR2 is FYNNEI. This CDR3 reads CASNILAGVTDTQYF. The CDR3 bases are TGTGCCAGCAACATACTAGCGGGGGTCACAGATACGCAGTATTTT. Full variable domain (rest looked up from reference TRBV2 and TRBJ2-3): EPEVTQTPSHQVTQMGQEVILRCVPISNHLYFYWYRQILGQKVEFLVSFYNNEISEKSEIFDDQFSVERPDGSNFTLKIRSTKLEDSAMYFCASNILAGVTDTQYFGPGTRLTVL.

This clonotype was observed many times. This sequence joins TRBV7-2 and TRBJ1-1; TRBD1 matches at 7 bases. This CDR3 has 16 amino acids. Losses at the gene ends were 1 base for V and 0 bases for J; bases not matched to a gene: 5. The germline CDR1 and CDR2 sequences are SGHTA and FQGNSA. CDR3: CASSLGQGRMNTEAFF. DNA of the CDR3: TGTGCCAGCAGCTTAGGACAGGGACGTATGAACACTGAAGCTTTCTTT.

This clonotype showed up just a few times. V is TRBV2 and J is TRBJ2-1; D gene ambiguous. The CDR3 covers 13 residues. CDR1 SNHLY and CDR2 FYNNEI come from the germline V gene. The ends were cut back, 6 bases at V and 3 bases at J, with 9 bases in the middle. The CDR3 sequence: CASRARVYNEQFF. As DNA, the CDR3 is TGTGCCAGCAGGGCCAGAGTCTACAATGAGCAGTTCTTC.

This clonotype was counted at least ten times. This chain joins TRBV20-1 and TRBJ2-5, with TRBD1 matching 10 bases. V lost 6 bases, J lost 4 bases, and 14 bases stayed unmatched. CDR1 is DFQATT, CDR2 SNEGSKA, per germline (reference sequence). This CDR3 comprises 16 residues. The CDR3 region has the DNA TGCAGTGCGTCATCACCGGGACAGGGGCAAATAGAGACCCAGTACTTC. Its translation is CSASSPGQGQIETQYF.

This clonotype was seen once. V usage is TRBV19 and J usage is TRBJ2-7; the D is unclear. The length of the CDR3 is 12 residues. From germline, CDR1 is LNHDA and CDR2 SQIVND (reference sequence). V lost 8 bases and J lost 1, with 9 bases in between. The DNA of the CDR3 is TGTGCCAGTGTGTCACCTTCCTACGAGCAGTACTTC. Amino acids: CASVSPSYEQYF.

This clonotype was picked up many times. This sequence joins TRBV7-2 and TRBJ2-7; no reliable D call. V was clipped by 5 bases and J by 3 bases, with 8 bases between them. CDR1 is SGHTA, CDR2 FQGNSA, per germline. This CDR3 region has 12 residues. The chain's CDR3 is CASSPNSYEQYF. Here the CDR3 DNA reads TGTGCCAGCAGCCCTAACAGCTACGAGCAGTACTTC.

The table lists this clonotype with many counts. The V gene is TRBV7-2, the J gene TRBJ1-2; D is possibly TRBD1 (6 bases). Trimming removed 5 bases from V and 2 bases from J, with 12 bases in between. CDR1 and CDR2 (germline): SGHTA, FQGNSA. The CDR3 contains 14 residues. The CDR3 region has the DNA TGTGCCAGCAGCAAGCAGACAGGCAACTATGGCTACACCTTC. Residues: CASSKQTGNYGYTF.

As to this clonotype: This could be a read error, since a much larger clone is one nucleotide away. The chain uses TRBV20-1 and TRBJ2-5; 7 bases fit TRBD2. Per germline, CDR1 DFQATT and CDR2 SNEGSKA (reference sequence). The CDR3 has 16 amino acids. CDR3 nucleotides: TGCAGTGTTAGAGATTTCCTAGCGGCGTACCAAGAGACCCAGTACTTC. Translation: CSVRDFLAAYQETQYF.

V and J are TRBV20-1 and TRBJ2-7, with D perhaps assigned TRBD1 or TRBD2 (5 bases each). Germline values: CDR1 DFQATT, CDR2 SNEGSKA (reference sequence). The germline V and J ends were trimmed by 7 bases and 0 bases, with 19 bases remaining between them. The CDR3 length is 15 residues. This chain's CDR3 is CSVCGEGLPSYEQYF. In nucleotides, the CDR3 is TGCAGTGTGTGCGGAGAGGGGCTCCCCTCCTACGAGCAGTACTTC.

This clonotype was counted between two and nine times. This chain uses TRBV25-1 with TRBJ1-3, with TRBD1 as a possible D gene (5 bases). The germline gives CDR1 MGHDK, CDR2 SYGVNS. The V end was cut by 6 bases, the J end by 0 bases, with 9 bases between. There are 14 residues in the CDR3. CDR3 in amino acids: CASRGVGSGNTIYF. In DNA form, the CDR3 reads TGTGCCAGCAGGGGGGTTGGCTCTGGAAACACCATATATTTT.

About this clonotype itself: This sequence may be a read error, since a much larger clone differs from it by one base. The V gene is TRBV4-1, the J gene TRBJ2-3, with TRBD2 matching over 15 bases. The germline V gene encodes CDR1 MGHRA and CDR2 YSYEKL. This CDR3 has 18 residues. Here the CDR3 DNA reads TGCACCAGCAGCCTCGGGACTAGCGGGGGGCCTCGCACAGATACGCAGTATTTT. This codes for CTSSLGTSGGPRTDTQYF.